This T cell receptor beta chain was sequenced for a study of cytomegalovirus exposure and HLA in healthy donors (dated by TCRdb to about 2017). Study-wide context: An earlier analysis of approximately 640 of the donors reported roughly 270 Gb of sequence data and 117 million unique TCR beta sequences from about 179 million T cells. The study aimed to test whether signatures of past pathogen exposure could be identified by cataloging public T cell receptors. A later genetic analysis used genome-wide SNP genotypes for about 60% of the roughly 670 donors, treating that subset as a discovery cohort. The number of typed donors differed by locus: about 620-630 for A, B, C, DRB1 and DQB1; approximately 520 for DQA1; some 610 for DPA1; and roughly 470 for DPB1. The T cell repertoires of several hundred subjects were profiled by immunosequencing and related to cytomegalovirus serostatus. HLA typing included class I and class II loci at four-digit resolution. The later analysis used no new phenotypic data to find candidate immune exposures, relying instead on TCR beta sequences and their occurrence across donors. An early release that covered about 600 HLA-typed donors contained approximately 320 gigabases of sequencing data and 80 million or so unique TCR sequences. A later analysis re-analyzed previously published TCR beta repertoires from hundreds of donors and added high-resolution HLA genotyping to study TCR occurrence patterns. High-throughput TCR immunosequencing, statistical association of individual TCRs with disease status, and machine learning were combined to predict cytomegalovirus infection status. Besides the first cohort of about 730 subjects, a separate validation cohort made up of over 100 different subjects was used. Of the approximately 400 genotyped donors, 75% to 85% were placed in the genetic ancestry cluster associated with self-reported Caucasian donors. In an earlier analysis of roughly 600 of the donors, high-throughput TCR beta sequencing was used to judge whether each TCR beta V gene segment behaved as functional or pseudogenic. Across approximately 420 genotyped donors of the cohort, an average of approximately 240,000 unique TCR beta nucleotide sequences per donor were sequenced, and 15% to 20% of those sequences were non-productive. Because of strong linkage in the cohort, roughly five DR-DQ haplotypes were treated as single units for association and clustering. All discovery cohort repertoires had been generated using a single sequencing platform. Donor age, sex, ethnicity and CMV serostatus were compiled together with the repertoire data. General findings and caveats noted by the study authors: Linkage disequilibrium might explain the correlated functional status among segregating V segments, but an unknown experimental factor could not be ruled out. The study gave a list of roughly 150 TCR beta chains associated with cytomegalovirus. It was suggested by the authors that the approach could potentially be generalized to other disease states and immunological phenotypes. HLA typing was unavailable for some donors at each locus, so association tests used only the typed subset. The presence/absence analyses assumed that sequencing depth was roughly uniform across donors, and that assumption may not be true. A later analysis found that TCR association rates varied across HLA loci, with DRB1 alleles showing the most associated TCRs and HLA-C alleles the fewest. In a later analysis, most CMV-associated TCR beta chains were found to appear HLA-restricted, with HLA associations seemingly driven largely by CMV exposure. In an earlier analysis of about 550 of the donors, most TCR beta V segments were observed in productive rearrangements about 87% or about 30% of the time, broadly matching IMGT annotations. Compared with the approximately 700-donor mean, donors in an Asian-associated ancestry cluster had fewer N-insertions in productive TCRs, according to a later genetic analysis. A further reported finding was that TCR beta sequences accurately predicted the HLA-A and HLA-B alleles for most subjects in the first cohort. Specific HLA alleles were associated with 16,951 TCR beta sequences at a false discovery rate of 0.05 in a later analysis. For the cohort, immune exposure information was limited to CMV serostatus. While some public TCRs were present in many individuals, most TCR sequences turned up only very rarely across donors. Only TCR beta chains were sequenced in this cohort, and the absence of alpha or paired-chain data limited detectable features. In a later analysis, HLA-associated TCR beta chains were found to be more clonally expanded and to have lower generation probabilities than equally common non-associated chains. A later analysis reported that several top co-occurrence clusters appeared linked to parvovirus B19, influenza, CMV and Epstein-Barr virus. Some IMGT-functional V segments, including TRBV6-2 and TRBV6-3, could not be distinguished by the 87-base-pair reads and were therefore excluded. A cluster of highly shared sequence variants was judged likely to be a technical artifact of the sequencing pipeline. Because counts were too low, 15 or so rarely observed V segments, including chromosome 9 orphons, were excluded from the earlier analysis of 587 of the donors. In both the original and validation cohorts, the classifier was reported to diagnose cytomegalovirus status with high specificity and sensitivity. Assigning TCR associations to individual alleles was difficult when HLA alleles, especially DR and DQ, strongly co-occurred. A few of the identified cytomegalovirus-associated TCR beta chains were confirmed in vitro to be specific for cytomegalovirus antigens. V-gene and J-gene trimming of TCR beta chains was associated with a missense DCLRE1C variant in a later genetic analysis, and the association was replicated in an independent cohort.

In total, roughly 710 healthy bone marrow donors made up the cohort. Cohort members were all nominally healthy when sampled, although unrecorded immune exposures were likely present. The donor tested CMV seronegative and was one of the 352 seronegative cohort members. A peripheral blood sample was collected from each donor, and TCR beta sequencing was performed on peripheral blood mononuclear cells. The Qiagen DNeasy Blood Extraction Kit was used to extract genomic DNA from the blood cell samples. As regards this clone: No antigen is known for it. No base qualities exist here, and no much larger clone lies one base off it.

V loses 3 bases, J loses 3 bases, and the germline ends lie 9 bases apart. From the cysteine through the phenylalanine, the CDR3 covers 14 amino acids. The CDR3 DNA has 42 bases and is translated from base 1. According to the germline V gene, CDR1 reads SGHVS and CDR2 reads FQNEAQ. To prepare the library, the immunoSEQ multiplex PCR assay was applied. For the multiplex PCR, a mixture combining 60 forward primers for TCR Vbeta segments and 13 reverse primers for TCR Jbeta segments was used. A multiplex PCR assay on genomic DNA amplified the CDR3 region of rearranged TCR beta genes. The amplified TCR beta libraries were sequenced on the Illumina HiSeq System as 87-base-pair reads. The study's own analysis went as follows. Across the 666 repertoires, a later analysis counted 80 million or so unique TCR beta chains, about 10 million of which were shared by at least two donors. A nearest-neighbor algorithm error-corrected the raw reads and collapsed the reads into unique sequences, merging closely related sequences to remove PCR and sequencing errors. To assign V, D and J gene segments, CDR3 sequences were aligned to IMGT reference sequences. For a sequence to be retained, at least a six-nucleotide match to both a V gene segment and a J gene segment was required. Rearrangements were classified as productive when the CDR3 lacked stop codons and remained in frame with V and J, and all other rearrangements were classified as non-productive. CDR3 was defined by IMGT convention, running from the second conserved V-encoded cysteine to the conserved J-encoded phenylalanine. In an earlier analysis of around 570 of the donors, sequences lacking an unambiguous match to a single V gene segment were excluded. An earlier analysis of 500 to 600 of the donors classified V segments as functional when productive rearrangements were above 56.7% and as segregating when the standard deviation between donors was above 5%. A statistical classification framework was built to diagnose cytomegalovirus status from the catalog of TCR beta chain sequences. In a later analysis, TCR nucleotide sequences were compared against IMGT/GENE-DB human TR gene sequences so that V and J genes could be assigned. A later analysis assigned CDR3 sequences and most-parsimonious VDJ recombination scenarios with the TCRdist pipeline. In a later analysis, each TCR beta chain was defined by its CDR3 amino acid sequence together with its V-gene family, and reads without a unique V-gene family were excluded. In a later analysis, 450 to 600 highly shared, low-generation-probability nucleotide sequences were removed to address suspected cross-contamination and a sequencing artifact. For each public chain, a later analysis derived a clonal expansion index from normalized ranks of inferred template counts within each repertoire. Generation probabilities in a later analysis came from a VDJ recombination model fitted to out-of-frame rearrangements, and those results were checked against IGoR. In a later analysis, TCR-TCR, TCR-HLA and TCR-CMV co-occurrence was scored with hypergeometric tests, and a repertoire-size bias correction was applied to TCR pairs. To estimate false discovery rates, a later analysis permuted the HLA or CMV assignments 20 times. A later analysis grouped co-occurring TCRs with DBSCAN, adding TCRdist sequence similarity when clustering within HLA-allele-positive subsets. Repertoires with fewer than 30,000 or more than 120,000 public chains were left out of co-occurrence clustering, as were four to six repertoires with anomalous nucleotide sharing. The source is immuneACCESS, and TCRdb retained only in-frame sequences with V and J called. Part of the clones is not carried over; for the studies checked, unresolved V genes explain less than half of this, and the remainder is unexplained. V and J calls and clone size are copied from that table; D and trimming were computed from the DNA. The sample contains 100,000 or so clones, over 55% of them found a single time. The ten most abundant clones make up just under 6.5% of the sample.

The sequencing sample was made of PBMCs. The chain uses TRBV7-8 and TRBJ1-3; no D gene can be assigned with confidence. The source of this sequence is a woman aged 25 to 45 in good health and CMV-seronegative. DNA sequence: TGTGCCAGCAGCTTGAGGGTCGATGGAAACACCATATATTTT. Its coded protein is CASSLRVDGNTIYF.